This TCR beta chain was sequenced in a study of regulatory T cells in long-lasting Graves disease. The V gene's germline CDR1 is MNHEY and CDR2 SMNVEV (reference sequence). CDR3 size: 10 residues. V was trimmed by 2 bases and J by 8 bases, leaving 1 base between them. TCR beta libraries were built with iRepertoire HTBI primers and Arm-PCR of CDR3 regions. TCRdb reprocessed the multiplex PCR reads via MiXCR and lists one record per CDR3 protein. The sample lists 560,000 or so distinct CDR3 sequences; about 16% were seen once. Time point defined: newly diagnosed GD, antithyroid drugs for less than 3 months. PBMCs provided the RNA from which the TCR library was made. A peripheral blood sample, 8 to 10 milliliters in volume, was drawn into EDTA tubes. This clonotype came up many times. Separately, the same data were catalogued under a study of T cells in Graves' hyperthyroidism and ophthalmopathy. From that report: A patient was excluded if there was uncontrolled infection, other autoimmune disease, pregnancy or lactation.

This sequence originates from a man aged 18 to 29 with Graves disease. The source was peripheral blood mononuclear cells (PBMCs), collected at new diagnosis, from a patient treated with antithyroid drugs. V and J are TRBV27 and TRBJ2-1; D is undetermined. CDR3 amino acids: CASSLDEQFF. CDR3 bases: TGTGCCAGCAGTTTAGATGAGCAGTTCTTC.